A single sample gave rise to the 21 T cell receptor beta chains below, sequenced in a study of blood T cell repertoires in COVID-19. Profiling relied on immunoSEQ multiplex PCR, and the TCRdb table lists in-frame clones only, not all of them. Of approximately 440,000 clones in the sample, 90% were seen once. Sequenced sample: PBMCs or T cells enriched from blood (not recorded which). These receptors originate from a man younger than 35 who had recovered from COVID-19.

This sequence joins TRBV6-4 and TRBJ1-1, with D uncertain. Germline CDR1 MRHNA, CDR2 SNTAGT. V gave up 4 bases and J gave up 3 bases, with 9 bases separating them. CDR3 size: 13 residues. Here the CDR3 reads CASSARWDTEAFF. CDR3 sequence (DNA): TGTGCCAGCAGTGCTAGGTGGGACACTGAAGCTTTCTTT.

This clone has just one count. Written as DNA, the CDR3 is TGCGCCAGCACCAGCGGAGGGACTTTTAACACCGGGGAGCTGTTTTTT. This encodes CASTSGGTFNTGELFF. V usage is TRBV5-1 and J usage is TRBJ2-2, with D possibly being TRBD2 (6 bases). The CDR3 length is 16 residues. Germline lookup yields CDR1 SGHRS and CDR2 YFSETQ. V shed 6 bases and J shed 2 bases, with 17 bases lying between them.

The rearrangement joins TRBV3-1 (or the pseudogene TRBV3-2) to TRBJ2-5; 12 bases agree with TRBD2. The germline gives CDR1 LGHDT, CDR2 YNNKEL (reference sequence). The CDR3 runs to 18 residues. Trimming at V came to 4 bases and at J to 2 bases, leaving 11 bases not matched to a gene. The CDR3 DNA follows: TGTGCCAGCAGCCCCCTAGCGGGAGGGCGGAGAAGTCAAGAGACCCAGTACTTC. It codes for CASSPLAGGRRSQETQYF.

Here the CDR3 DNA reads TGTGCCAGCAGCCTAGACAGGAACTCTGGAAACACCATATATTTT. It translates to CASSLDRNSGNTIYF. The chain has TRBV5-5 and TRBJ1-3; D is possibly TRBD1 (6 bases). The CDR3 sequence is 15 residues long. V gave up 4 bases and J gave up 0 bases, with 11 bases separating them. CDR1 and CDR2 from the germline V gene are SGHKS and YYEKEE (reference sequence).

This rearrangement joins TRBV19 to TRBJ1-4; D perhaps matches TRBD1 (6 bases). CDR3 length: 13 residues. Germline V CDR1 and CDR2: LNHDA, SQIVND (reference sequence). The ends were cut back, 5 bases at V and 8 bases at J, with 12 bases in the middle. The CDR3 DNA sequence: TGTGCCAGTAGTTCTGGACAGCGGGAAAAACTGTTTTTT. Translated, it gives CASSSGQREKLFF.

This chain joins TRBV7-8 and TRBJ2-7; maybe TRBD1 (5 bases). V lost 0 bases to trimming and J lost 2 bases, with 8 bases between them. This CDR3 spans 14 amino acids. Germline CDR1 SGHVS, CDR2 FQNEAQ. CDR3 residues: CASSLAGATYEQYF. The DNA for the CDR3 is TGTGCCAGCAGCTTAGCAGGGGCTACCTACGAGCAGTACTTC.

CDR3 DNA: TGTGCCAGCAGCTTAGGGGGACAGGGCTTTTCACCCCTCCACTTT. Encoded protein: CASSLGGQGFSPLHF. The chain employs TRBV7-2 and TRBJ1-6; 9 bases are a match to TRBD1. V dropped 1 base and J dropped 9; count of bases not matched to a gene: 4. Germline V gives CDR1 SGHTA, CDR2 FQGNSA. The CDR3 has 15 amino acids. Full variable domain (missing parts from reference TRBV7-2 and TRBJ1-6): GAGVSQSPSNKVTEKGKDVELRCDPISGHTALYWYRQSLGQGLEFLIYFQGNSAPDKSGLPSDRFSAERTGGSVSTLTIQRTQQEDSAVYLCASSLGGQGFSPLHFGNGTRLTVT.

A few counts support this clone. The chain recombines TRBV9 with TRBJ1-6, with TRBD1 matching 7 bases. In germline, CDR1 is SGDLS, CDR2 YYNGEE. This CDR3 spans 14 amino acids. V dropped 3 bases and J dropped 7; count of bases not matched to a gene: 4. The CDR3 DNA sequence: TGTGCCAGCAGCGAACAGGGGTCGAATTCACCCCTCCACTTT. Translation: CASSEQGSNSPLHF.

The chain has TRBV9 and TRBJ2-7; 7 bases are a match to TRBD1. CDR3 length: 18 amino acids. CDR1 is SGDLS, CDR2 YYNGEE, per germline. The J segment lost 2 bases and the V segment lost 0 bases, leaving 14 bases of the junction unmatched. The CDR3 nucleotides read TGTGCCAGCAGCGTAGAAGTGTTTGGACAGGTAAAAACCTACGAGCAGTACTTC. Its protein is CASSVEVFGQVKTYEQYF.

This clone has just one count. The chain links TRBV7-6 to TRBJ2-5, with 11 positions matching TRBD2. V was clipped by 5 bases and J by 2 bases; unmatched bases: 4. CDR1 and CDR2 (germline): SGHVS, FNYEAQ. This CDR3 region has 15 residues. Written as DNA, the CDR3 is TGTGCCAGCAGCACGGGACTAGCGGTACAAGAGACCCAGTACTTC. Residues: CASSTGLAVQETQYF.

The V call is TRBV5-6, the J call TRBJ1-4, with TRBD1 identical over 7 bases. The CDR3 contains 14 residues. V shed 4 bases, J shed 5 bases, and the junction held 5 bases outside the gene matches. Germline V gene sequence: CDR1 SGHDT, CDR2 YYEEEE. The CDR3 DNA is TGTGCCAGCAGCCGGGGACAGATGAATGAAAAACTGTTTTTT. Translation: CASSRGQMNEKLFF.

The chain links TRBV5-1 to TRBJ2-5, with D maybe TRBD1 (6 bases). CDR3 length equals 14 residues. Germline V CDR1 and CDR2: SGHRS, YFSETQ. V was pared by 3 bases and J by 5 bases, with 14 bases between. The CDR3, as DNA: TGCGCCAGCAGCTCCCCTCCAGGGGTCGAGACCCAGTACTTC. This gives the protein CASSSPPGVETQYF.

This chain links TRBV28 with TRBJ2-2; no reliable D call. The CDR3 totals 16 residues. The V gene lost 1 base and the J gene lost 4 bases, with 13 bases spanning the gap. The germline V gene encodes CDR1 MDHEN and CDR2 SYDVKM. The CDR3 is CASSLSERSGTGELFF. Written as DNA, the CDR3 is TGTGCCAGCAGTTTATCGGAAAGGTCGGGCACCGGGGAGCTGTTTTTT.

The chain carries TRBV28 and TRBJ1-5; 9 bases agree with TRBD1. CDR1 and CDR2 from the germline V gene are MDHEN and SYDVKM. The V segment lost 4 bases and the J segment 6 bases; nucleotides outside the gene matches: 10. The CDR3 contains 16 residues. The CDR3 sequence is CASSSVRTGDGQPQHF. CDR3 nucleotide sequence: TGTGCCAGCAGTTCTGTCCGGACAGGGGATGGTCAGCCCCAGCATTTT.

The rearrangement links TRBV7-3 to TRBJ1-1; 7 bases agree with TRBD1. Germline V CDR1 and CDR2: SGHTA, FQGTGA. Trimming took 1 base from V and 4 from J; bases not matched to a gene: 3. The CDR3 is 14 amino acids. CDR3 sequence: CASSLKAGGTEAFF. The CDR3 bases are TGTGCCAGCAGCTTAAAGGCAGGGGGCACTGAAGCTTTCTTT.

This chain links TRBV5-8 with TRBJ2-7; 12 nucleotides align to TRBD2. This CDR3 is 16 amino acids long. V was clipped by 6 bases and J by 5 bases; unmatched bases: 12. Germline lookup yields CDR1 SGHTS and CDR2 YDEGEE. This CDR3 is CASTLRLAGVYDEQYF. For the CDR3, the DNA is TGTGCCAGCACCCTCCGACTAGCGGGAGTGTACGACGAGCAGTACTTC.

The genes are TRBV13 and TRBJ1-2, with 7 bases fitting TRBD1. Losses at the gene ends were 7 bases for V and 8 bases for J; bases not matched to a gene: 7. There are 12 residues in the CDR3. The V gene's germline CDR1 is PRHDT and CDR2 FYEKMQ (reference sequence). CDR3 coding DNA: TGTGCCAGCACCGCCGACAGGGTAGGCTACACCTTC. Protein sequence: CASTADRVGYTF.

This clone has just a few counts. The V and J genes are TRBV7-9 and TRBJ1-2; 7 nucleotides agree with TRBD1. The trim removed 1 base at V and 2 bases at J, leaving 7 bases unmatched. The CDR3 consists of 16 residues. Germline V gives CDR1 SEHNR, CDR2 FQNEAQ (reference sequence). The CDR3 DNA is TGTGCCAGCAGCTTAGGTGGCAGGGGGACAAACTATGGCTACACCTTC. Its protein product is CASSLGGRGTNYGYTF.

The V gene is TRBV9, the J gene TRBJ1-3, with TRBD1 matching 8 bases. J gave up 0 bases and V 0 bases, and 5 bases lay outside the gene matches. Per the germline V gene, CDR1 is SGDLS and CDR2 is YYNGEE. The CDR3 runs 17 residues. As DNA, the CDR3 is TGTGCCAGCAGCGTAGAGGGGACAGGAAACTCTGGAAACACCATATATTTT. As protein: CASSVEGTGNSGNTIYF. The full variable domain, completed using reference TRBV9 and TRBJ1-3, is DSGVTQTPKHLITATGQRVTLRCSPRSGDLSVYWYQQSLDQGLQFLIQYYNGEERAKGNILERFSAQQFPDLHSELNLSSLELGDSALYFCASSVEGTGNSGNTIYFGEGSWLTVV.

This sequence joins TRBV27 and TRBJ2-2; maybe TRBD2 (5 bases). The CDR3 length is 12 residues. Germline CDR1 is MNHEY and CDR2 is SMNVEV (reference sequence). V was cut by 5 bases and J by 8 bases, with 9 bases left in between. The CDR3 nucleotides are TGTGCCAGCAGTCCCGCGGGTGGGGAGCTGTTTTTT. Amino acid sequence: CASSPAGGELFF.

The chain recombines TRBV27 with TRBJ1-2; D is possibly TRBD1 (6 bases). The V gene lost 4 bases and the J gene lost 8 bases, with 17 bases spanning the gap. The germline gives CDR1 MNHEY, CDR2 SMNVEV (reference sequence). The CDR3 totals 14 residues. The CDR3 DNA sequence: TGTGCCAGCAGTTCATGGACAGCCACCGGAGGCTACACCTTC. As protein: CASSSWTATGGYTF.